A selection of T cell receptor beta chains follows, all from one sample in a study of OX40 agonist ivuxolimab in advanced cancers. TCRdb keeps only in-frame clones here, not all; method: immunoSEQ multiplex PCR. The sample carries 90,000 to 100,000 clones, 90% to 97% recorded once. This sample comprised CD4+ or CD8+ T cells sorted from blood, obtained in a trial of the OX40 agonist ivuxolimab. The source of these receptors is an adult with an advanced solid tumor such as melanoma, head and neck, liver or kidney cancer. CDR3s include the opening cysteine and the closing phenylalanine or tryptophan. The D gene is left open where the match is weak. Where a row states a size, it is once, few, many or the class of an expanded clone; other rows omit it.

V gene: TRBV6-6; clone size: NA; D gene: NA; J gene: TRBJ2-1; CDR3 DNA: TGTGCCAGCAGTCCCGCCTTGAGCTCCTACAATGAGCAGTTCTTC; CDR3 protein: CASSPALSSYNEQFF
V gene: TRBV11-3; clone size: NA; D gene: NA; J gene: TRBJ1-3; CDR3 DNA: TGTGCCAGCAGCTTAGAGTTGCAGAGCTCTGGAAACACCATATATTTT; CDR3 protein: CASSLELQSSGNTIYF
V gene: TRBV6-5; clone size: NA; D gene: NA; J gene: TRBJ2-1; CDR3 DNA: TGTGCCAGCAGCGAAGGGTCCTACAATGAGCAGTTCTTC; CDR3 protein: CASSEGSYNEQFF
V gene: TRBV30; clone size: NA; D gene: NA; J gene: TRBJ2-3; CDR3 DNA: TGTGCCTGGAGTGTAGGGGCGGGGGCTGGGGATACGCAGTATTTT; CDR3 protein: CAWSVGAGAGDTQYF
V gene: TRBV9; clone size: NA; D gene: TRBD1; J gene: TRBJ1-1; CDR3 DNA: TGTGCCAGCAGCCTGACAGGGGGCCTACATACTGAAGCTTTCTTT; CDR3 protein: CASSLTGGLHTEAFF
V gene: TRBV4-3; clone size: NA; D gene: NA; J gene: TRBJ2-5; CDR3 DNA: TGCGCCAGCAGCCAAGATAAGTGGCAAGAGACCCAGTACTTC; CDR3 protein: CASSQDKWQETQYF
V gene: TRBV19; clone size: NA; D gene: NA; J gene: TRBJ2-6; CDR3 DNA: TGTGCCAGTAAAACTGGGGCCAACGTCCTGACTTTC; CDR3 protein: CASKTGANVLTF
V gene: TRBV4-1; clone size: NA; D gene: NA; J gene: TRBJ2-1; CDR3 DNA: TGCGCCAGCAGCGCACCGAGGACGGGACACGTCAATGAGCAGTTCTTC; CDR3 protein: CASSAPRTGHVNEQFF
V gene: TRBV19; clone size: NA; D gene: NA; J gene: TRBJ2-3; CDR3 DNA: TGTGCCAGTAGTATAGTTCCGAGGGATACGCAGTATTTT; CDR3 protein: CASSIVPRDTQYF
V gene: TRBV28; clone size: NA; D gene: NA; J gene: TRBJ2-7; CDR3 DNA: TGTGCCAGCAGTTTACCAGAACCATACGAGCAGTACTTC; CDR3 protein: CASSLPEPYEQYF
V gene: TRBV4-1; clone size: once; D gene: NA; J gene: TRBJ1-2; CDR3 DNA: TGCGCCAGCAGCCAAGATAGTTGGGACATCAGCGGCTACACCTTC; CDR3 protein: CASSQDSWDISGYTF
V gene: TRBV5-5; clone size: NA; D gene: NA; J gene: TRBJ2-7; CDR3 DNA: TGTGCCAGCAGCTTTGGGACCGGCTCCTACGAGCAGTACTTC; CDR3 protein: CASSFGTGSYEQYF
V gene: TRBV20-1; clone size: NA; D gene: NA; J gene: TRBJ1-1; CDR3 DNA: TGCAGTGCTAGTAAGGTTGAAGCTTTCTTT; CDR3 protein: CSASKVEAFF
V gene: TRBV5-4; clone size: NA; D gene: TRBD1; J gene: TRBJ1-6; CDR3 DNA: TGTGCCAGCAGCTTGGGACAGGGTAATTCACCCCTCCACTTT; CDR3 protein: CASSLGQGNSPLHF
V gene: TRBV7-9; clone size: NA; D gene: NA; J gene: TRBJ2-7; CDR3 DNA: TGTGCCAGCAGCTTAGCGAGGGCGGTGGTCGACGAGCAGTACTTC; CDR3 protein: CASSLARAVVDEQYF
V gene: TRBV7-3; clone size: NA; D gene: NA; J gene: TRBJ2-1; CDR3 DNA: TGTGCCAGCAGCTTAACTTTTTCTAGCACTGAGCAGTTCTTC; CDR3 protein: CASSLTFSSTEQFF
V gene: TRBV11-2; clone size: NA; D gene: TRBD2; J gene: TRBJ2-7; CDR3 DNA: TGTGCCAGCAGCTCCAGGGTAGCGGGGGTGTACGAGCAGTACTTC; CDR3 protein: CASSSRVAGVYEQYF
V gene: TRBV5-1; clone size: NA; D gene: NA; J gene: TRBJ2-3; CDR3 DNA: TGCGCCAGCAGCAGACTCGGAAACATGGGGGATACGCAGTATTTT; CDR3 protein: CASSRLGNMGDTQYF
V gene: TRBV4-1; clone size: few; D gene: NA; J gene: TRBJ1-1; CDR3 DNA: TGCGCCAGCAGCCAAGTAACCGAGACAATGAACACTGAAGCTTTCTTT; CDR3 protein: CASSQVTETMNTEAFF
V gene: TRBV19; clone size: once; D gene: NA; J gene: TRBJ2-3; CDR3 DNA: TGTGCCAGTAGTATGGATTCCAGCACAGATACGCAGTATTTT; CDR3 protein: CASSMDSSTDTQYF
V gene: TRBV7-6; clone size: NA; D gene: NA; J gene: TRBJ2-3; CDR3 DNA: TGTGCCAGCAGCCCCCTGGGCCCTGACGGAGATACGCAGTATTTT; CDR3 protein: CASSPLGPDGDTQYF
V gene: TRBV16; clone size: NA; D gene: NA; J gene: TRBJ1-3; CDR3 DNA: TGTGCCAGCAGCCAATATAACTCATTTCAGGACCGCTCTGGAAACACCATATATTTT; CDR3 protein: CASSQYNSFQDRSGNTIYF
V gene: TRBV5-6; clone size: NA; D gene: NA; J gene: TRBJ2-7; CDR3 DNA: TGTGCCAGCAGCCGACTGATGTCGGGGGAGCAGTACTTC; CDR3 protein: CASSRLMSGEQYF
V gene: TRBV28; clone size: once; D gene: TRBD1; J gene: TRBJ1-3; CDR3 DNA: TGTGCCAGCAGTTGGCCCCAGGGGGTGTCTGGAAACACCATATATTTT; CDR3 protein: CASSWPQGVSGNTIYF
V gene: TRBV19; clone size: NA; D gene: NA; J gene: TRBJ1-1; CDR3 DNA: TGTGCCAGTAGTATACCGGGGCAGGGATGGACTGAAGCTTTCTTT; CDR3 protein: CASSIPGQGWTEAFF
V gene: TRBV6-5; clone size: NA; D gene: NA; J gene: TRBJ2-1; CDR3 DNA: TGTGCCAGCAGTTATGGGCTAGTGGAGAATGAGCAGTTCTTC; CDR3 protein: CASSYGLVENEQFF
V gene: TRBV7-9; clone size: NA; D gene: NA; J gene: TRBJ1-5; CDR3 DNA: TGTGCCAGCAGCTCGCGGTCTGGGGTGGGGACGGATAATCAGCCCCAGCATTTT; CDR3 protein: CASSSRSGVGTDNQPQHF
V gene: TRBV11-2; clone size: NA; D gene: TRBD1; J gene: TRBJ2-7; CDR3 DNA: TGTGCCAGCAGCTTGGAACAGGGGCCACCTTCCTACGAGCAGTACTTC; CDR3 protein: CASSLEQGPPSYEQYF
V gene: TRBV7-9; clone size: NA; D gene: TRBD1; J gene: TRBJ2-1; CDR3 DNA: TGTGCCAGCAGCCAGGACACCTCAGGGGGCAATGAGCAGTTCTTC; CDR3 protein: CASSQDTSGGNEQFF
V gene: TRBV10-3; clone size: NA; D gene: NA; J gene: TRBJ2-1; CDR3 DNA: TGTGCCATCAGTGAGGGGGGAAGCTCCTACAATGAGCAGTTCTTC; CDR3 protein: CAISEGGSSYNEQFF
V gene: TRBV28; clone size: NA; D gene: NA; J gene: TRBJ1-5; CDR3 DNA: TGTGCCAGCAGACGGGACCGAAACAATCAGCCCCAGCATTTT; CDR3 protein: CASRRDRNNQPQHF
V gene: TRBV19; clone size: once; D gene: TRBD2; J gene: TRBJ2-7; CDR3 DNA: TGTGCCAGTAGTATTGAGCGGGGGAGCTCCTACGAGCAGTACTTC; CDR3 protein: CASSIERGSSYEQYF